This T cell receptor beta chain was sequenced in a study of blood T cell repertoires in COVID-19. Study at large: Donors in the United States, Italy and Spain gave samples during acute or convalescent COVID-19. T cells, B-cell-depleted T cells, or PBMCs provided the cDNA or gDNA that served as material.

Authors' analysis steps: Amplified reference gene primers provided the basis for estimating nucleated cell counts. Assay used: immunoSEQ multiplex PCR; TCRdb lists only in-frame clones, some missing. V and J calls and clone size follow that table, whereas D and trimming were derived from the DNA. There are about 300,000 clones in the sample; 70% to 85% occur only once, and around 1.6% lies in the top ten. There are 14 residues in the CDR3. Trimming cost V 3 bases and J 6 bases; bases outside gene matches: 9. Looked up from germline, CDR1 is DFQATT and CDR2 is SNEGSKA (reference sequence). Material: peripheral blood. The rearrangement uses TRBV20-1 and TRBJ2-7, with 9 bases lining up with TRBD1. The receptor comes from a human donor with COVID-19, enrolled during active disease. The donor label of this sample is uncertain. The CDR3 nucleotides read TGCAGTGCTAGTGAACAGGGGGCGAAGGGCGAGCAGTACTTC. It is translated as CSASEQGAKGEQYF.